The clone carrying this T cell receptor beta chain was found many times. Its target is unknown. Germline loops: CDR1 DFQATT, CDR2 SNEGSKA (reference sequence). Trimming removed 6 bases from V and 4 bases from J, with 28 bases in between. The CDR3 is made up of 17 amino acids. Sequencing libraries for TCR beta were prepared with iRepertoire HTBI primers and Arm-PCR of CDR3 regions. TCRdb re-called the multiplex PCR reads with MiXCR, one entry per CDR3 protein. The sample consists of roughly 420,000 distinct CDR3 sequences, around 17% of them appearing once. Time point specified: newly diagnosed GD, antithyroid drugs for less than 3 months. With RNA extracted from PBMCs as input, the TCR library was made. This sample was included in a study of regulatory T cells in long-lasting Graves disease. Study-level information: Less than 3 months of antithyroid drugs had been taken by newly diagnosed Graves' patients. Whole-study findings and limits: A reduction in accuracy may have resulted from the small sample size. Patients with persistent disease showed a bias toward TRBV28, TRBJ1-2 and TRBJ2-5.

Separately, the same data were catalogued under a study of T cells in Graves' hyperthyroidism and ophthalmopathy.

The rearrangement joins TRBV20-1 to TRBJ2-7; D ambiguous. The clonotype was recovered from a woman aged 25 to 45 with Graves disease. The input for sequencing was peripheral blood mononuclear cells (PBMCs), taken at new diagnosis, from a patient treated with antithyroid drugs. CDR3 nucleotide sequence: TGCAGTGCCCCATCCCGCCCTGGCGCCTCGTACTCTTACGAGCAGTACTTC. Amino acids: CSAPSRPGASYSYEQYF.